This T cell receptor (beta chain) was identified during a study of blood T cell repertoires in COVID-19. Background on the study: The United States, Italy and Spain provided the acute and convalescent COVID-19 samples. Sources were T cells, B-cell-depleted T cells, or PBMCs; the material itself was cDNA or gDNA.

As processed by the authors: By means of reference gene primer amplification, nucleated cell counts were estimated. Assay used: immunoSEQ multiplex PCR; TCRdb lists only in-frame clones, some missing. V and J calls and clone size are as listed in that table; D and trimming were resolved from the DNA. The sample comprises around 270,000 clones, around nine tenths of which are singletons, and approximately 5.3% rests with the top ten. Seattle-derived patients entered the study during active infection and were followed longitudinally. With V trimmed by 0 bases and J by 6 bases, 6 bases remained unmatched. Germline V lookup: CDR1 MNHEY, CDR2 SVGAGI. The CDR3 is 16 amino acids.

Sequences were obtained from peripheral blood. The sequence was collected from a woman between 55 and 75 years old with COVID-19, enrolled during active disease. J is TRBJ2-2 and V is TRBV6-5; 8 nucleotides match TRBD1. The CDR3 nucleotides read TGTGCCAGCAGTTACTCCGGACAGGGCGGAGCCGGGGAGCTGTTTTTT. This encodes CASSYSGQGGAGELFF.